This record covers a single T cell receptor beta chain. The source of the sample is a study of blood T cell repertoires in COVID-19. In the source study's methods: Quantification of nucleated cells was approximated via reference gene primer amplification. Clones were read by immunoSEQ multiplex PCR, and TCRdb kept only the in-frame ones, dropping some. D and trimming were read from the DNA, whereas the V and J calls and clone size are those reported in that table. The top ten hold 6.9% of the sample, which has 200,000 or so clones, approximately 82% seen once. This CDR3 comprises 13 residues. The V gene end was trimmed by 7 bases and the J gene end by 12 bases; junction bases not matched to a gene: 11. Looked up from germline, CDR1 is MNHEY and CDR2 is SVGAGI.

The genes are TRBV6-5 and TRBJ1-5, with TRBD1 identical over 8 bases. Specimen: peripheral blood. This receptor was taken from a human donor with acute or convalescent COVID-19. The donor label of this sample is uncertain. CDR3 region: CASNQPDREVQHF. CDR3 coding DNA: TGTGCCAGCAACCAACCGGACAGGGAGGTCCAGCATTTT.